These T cell receptor beta chains were read from a single sample in a study of T cells in localized non-small cell lung cancer. Clones were read by immunoSEQ multiplex PCR, and TCRdb kept only the in-frame ones, dropping some. Of some 64,000 clones detected, roughly 90% appear once; the ten largest clones hold almost 2%. The sequences come from peripheral blood, collected before any cancer treatment. The receptors come from a woman aged 35 to 70 with stage I lung adenocarcinoma. CDR3s include the opening cysteine and the closing phenylalanine or tryptophan. The D gene is left open where the match is weak. Rows give clone size only sometimes, using once, few, many, or a class for an expanded clone.

J gene,D gene,clone size,V gene,CDR3 length,CDR3 protein,CDR3 DNA
TRBJ1-3,.,.,TRBV18,19,CASSPSLYTTLRAGNTIYF,TGTGCCAGCTCACCATCACTGTACACTACCCTCCGGGCAGGAAACACCATATATTTT
TRBJ2-5,.,.,TRBV7-9,15,CASSLVQGQGETQYF,TGTGCCAGCAGCTTAGTCCAGGGGCAGGGAGAGACCCAGTACTTC
TRBJ1-1,.,.,TRBV18,16,CASSPTGRVSNTEAFF,TGTGCCAGCTCACCCACTGGGAGGGTTTCGAACACTGAAGCTTTCTTT
TRBJ1-5,.,.,TRBV19,12,CASSMGVQPQHF,TGTGCCAGTAGTATGGGGGTTCAGCCCCAGCATTTT
TRBJ2-7,.,once,TRBV6-5,13,CASSWGRSYEQYF,TGTGCCAGCAGTTGGGGGAGGTCCTACGAGCAGTACTTC
TRBJ1-3,.,.,TRBV2,16,CASSPGTLGLGNTIYF,TGTGCCAGCAGTCCCGGGACTCTGGGTCTAGGAAACACCATATATTTT
TRBJ1-1,TRBD1,.,TRBV6-1,13,CASSDTRQGIAFF,TGTGCCAGCAGTGACACCAGACAGGGGATCGCTTTCTTT
TRBJ1-3,.,few,TRBV5-1,15,CASSLSGGDGNTIYF,TGCGCCAGCAGCTTATCGGGTGGAGATGGAAACACCATATATTTT
TRBJ2-4,.,.,TRBV2,14,CASGEDLAKNIQYF,TGTGCCAGCGGAGAAGATTTAGCCAAAAACATTCAGTACTTC
TRBJ2-2,.,.,TRBV6-5,14,CASSYADMTGELFF,TGTGCCAGCAGTTACGCCGACATGACCGGGGAGCTGTTTTTT
TRBJ1-1,.,.,TRBV6-1,18,CASSESRWDSPADTEAFF,TGTGCCAGCAGTGAATCACGTTGGGACTCTCCCGCGGACACTGAAGCTTTCTTT
TRBJ1-4,.,.,TRBV30,15,CAWSGSKGTNEKLFF,TGTGCCTGGAGTGGTAGTAAGGGAACTAATGAAAAACTGTTTTTT
TRBJ1-5,TRBD1,.,TRBV30,13,CAWGWQGDQPQHF,TGTGCCTGGGGGTGGCAGGGGGATCAGCCCCAGCATTTT
TRBJ1-1,TRBD1,once,TRBV12-5,15,CASAPGQGRVTEAFF,TGTGCTAGTGCCCCTGGACAGGGAAGGGTCACTGAAGCTTTCTTT
TRBJ2-5,TRBD2,.,TRBV18,18,CASSPMTSGRASQETQYF,TGTGCCAGCTCACCAATGACTAGCGGGAGGGCCTCACAAGAGACCCAGTACTTC
TRBJ2-1,TRBD2,.,TRBV5-1,16,CASIPGGSSSYNEQFF,TGCGCCAGCATCCCCGGGGGGTCTAGCTCCTACAATGAGCAGTTCTTC
TRBJ1-4,TRBD1,.,TRBV5-1,14,CASSWGDRDEKLFF,TGCGCCAGCAGCTGGGGTGACAGGGATGAAAAACTGTTTTTT
TRBJ1-2,.,.,TRBV13,13,CASSSQGNYGYTF,TGTGCCAGCAGCTCACAGGGAAACTATGGCTACACCTTC
TRBJ2-5,TRBD1,.,TRBV5-1,15,CASSEPQGAGETQYF,TGCGCCAGCAGCGAACCACAGGGGGCTGGAGAGACCCAGTACTTC
TRBJ1-3,.,.,TRBV7-9,13,CASSLEEANTIYF,TGTGCCAGCAGCTTAGAGGAGGCGAACACCATATATTTT
TRBJ2-3,TRBD2,.,TRBV4-1,17,CASSQVELAGGTDTQYF,TGCGCCAGCAGCCAAGTCGAGCTAGCGGGGGGCACAGATACGCAGTATTTT
TRBJ1-1,.,.,TRBV6-6,14,CASSYSGQGTEAFF,TGTGCCAGCAGTTACTCGGGGCAGGGGACTGAAGCTTTCTTT
TRBJ2-1,TRBD2,.,TRBV30,16,CARSSGLASSYNEQFF,TGTGCCCGCTCATCGGGACTAGCGTCCTCCTACAATGAGCAGTTCTTC
TRBJ2-7,.,.,TRBV28,12,CASSLTNYEQYF,TGTGCCAGCAGTTTGACAAACTACGAGCAGTACTTC
TRBJ2-7,TRBD1,once,TRBV18,15,CASSRQGGPPLEQYF,TGTGCCAGCTCACGCCAAGGGGGCCCCCCCCTCGAGCAGTACTTC
TRBJ1-6,.,.,TRBV4-2,15,CASSPQGNYNSPLHF,TGTGCCAGCAGCCCGCAGGGAAATTATAATTCACCCCTCCACTTT
TRBJ2-4,.,.,TRBV5-1,14,CASSQTSGAGIQYF,TGCGCCAGCAGCCAAACGTCGGGGGCTGGCATTCAGTACTTC
TRBJ1-5,TRBD1,.,TRBV6-1,14,CASSGGQMNQPQHF,TGTGCCAGCAGTGGGGGACAGATGAATCAGCCCCAGCATTTT
TRBJ1-6,.,.,TRBV5-6,16,CASSLGGVRAYSPLHF,TGTGCCAGCAGCTTGGGAGGGGTCAGGGCGTATTCACCCCTCCACTTT
TRBJ1-6,.,.,TRBV5-6,14,CASSRDSQNSPLHF,TGTGCCAGCAGCCGTGACAGCCAAAATTCACCCCTCCACTTT
TRBJ1-1,.,.,TRBV12-5,14,CASALGMSNTEAFF,TGTGCTAGTGCCCTGGGGATGAGCAACACTGAAGCTTTCTTT
TRBJ1-5,.,.,TRBV11-2,14,CASSLSGGNQPQHF,TGTGCCAGCAGCTTATCTGGGGGCAATCAGCCCCAGCATTTT
TRBJ2-5,TRBD2,.,TRBV27,17,CASSPDMGGRGEKTQYF,TGTGCCAGCAGTCCTGACATGGGCGGGAGAGGTGAAAAGACCCAGTACTTC
TRBJ1-5,TRBD1,.,TRBV19,18,CASSRTGTVIYSNQPQHF,TGTGCCAGTAGTAGAACCGGGACAGTAATATATAGCAATCAGCCCCAGCATTTT
TRBJ1-1,.,.,TRBV7-3,13,CASSLEGETEAFF,TGTGCCAGCAGCTTAGAAGGAGAGACCGAAGCTTTCTTT
TRBJ2-5,TRBD1,few,TRBV18,15,CASSQGQAGQETQYF,TGTGCCAGCTCACAGGGACAGGCGGGCCAAGAGACCCAGTACTTC
TRBJ2-2,.,.,TRBV5-6,13,CASSPANTGELFF,TGTGCCAGCAGCCCCGCAAACACCGGGGAGCTGTTTTTT
TRBJ2-1,TRBD2,.,TRBV28,16,CASSLQAGGPGNEQFF,TGTGCCAGCAGTCTCCAAGCGGGAGGGCCTGGGAATGAGCAGTTCTTC
TRBJ2-7,TRBD1,once,TRBV28,12,CASSGQGRFQYF,TGTGCCAGCAGCGGACAGGGGAGGTTCCAGTACTTC
TRBJ2-3,.,.,TRBV11-2,15,CASSFRQMSTDTQYF,TGTGCCAGCAGCTTCCGCCAGATGAGCACAGATACGCAGTATTTT